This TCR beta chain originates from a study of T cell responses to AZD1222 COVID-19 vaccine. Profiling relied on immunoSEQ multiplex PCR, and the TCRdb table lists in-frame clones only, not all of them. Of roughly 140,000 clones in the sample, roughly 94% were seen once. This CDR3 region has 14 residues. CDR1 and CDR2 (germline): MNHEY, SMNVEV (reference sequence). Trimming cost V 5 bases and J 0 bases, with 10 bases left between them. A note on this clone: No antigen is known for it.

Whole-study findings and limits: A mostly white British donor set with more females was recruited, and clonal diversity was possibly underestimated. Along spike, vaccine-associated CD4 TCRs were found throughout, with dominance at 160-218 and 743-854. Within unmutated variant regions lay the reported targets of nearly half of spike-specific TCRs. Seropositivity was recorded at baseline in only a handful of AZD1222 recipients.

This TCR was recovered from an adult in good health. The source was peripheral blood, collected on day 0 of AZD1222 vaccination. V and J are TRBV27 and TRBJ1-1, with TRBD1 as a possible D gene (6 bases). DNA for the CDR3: TGTGCCAGCAGTATAGGGGGGTTGAACACTGAAGCTTTCTTT. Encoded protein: CASSIGGLNTEAFF.